This note documents a single T cell receptor beta chain sequence. Clones were sequenced by immunoSEQ multiplex PCR, and TCRdb holds only the in-frame ones, with some missing. The sample lists roughly 300,000 clones; 80% to 90% were seen once. Germline-derived CDR1 and CDR2 are SGHTA and FQGNSA. Trimming cost V 3 bases and J 6 bases, with 8 bases left between them. This CDR3 contains 12 residues. Study members were between about 18 and 89 years old and lived in around 24 US regions. This entry comes from a study of blood T cell repertoires in COVID-19. Overall study: In each case, the material was cDNA or gDNA derived from T cells, B-cell-depleted T cells, or PBMCs.

The receptor was isolated from a woman between 40 and 50 years old with acute COVID-19. The chain has TRBV7-2 and TRBJ1-2; TRBD1 is a possible D gene (5 bases). Material for sequencing was PBMCs or T cells enriched from blood (not recorded which). The CDR3 DNA reads as TGTGCCAGCAGCTTCCGCAGGGATGGCTACACCTTC. The encoded protein is CASSFRRDGYTF.